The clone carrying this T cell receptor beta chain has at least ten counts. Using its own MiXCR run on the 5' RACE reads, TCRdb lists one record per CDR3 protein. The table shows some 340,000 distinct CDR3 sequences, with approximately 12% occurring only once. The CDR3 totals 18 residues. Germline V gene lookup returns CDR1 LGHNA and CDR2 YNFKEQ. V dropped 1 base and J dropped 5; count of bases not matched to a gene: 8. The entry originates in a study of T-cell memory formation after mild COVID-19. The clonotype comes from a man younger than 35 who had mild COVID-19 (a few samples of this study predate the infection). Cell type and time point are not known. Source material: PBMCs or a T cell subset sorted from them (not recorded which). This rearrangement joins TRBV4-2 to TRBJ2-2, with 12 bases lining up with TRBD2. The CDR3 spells CASSQVLAGGLGTGELFF. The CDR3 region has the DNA TGTGCCAGCAGCCAAGTTCTAGCGGGGGGGCTTGGGACCGGGGAGCTGTTTTTT.